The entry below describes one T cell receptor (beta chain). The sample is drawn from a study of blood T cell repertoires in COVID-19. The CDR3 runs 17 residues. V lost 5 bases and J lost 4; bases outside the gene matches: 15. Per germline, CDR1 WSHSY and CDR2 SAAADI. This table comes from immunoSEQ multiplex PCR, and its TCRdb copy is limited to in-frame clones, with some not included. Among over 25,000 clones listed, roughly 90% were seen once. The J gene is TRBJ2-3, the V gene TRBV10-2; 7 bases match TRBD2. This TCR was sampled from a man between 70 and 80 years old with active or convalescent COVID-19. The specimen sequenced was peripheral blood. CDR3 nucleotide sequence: TGCGCCAGCAGTTGGAGCTTGGGGGGAGGGCAGGCAGATACGCAGTATTTT. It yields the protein CASSWSLGGGQADTQYF.